These 15 T cell receptor beta chains were sequenced from one sample in a study of T cell clonality in common variable immunodeficiency. Data came from immunoSEQ multiplex PCR; TCRdb stores just in-frame clones and leaves some out. The repertoire has 39,000 or so clones, none seen only once; the ten largest take 2.5% to 3%. The specimen was peripheral blood mononuclear cells. All receptors come from a person between 18 and 69 years old in good health.

A word on this clone: The read stops 3 residues short of the end of the CDR3; the missing end is completed from the germline J gene. The rearrangement uses TRBV18 and TRBJ1-2; D remains ambiguous. The CDR3 is made up of 16 amino acids. Trimming shortened V by 3 bases and J by 0 bases, and 14 bases separated the two germline ends. Germline V gene data show CDR1 as KGHSH and CDR2 as LQKENI. The CDR3 DNA, read in part, is TGTGCCAGCTCACCCACAACAGTAACCACTAACTATGGC. It specifies CASSPTTVTTNYG. The whole CDR3 reads CASSPTTVTTNYGYTF.

This clone has ten or more counts. The sequenced part of the CDR3 DNA is TGCGCCAGCAGCTTGGTTGCAGGTCAAAATCCCTCTGGGGCCAACGTC. It codes for CASSLVAGQNPSGANV. The CDR3 in full is CASSLVAGQNPSGANVLTF. The chain employs TRBV5-1 and TRBJ2-6; D unclear. The CDR3 goes on 3 residues after the read ends, and that part is filled in from the germline J gene. Trimming cost V 0 bases and J 0 bases, with 16 bases left between them. CDR1 and CDR2 (germline): SGHRS, YFSETQ. This CDR3 region has 19 residues.

There are many counts of this clone. The read ends 3 residues shy of where the CDR3 ends; the end is completed using the germline J gene. J is TRBJ2-4 and V is TRBV18; weak D call: TRBD1 (5 bases). The germline V and J ends were trimmed by 0 bases and 5 bases, with 11 bases remaining between them. From germline, CDR1 is KGHSH and CDR2 LQKENI. This CDR3 is built from 15 residues. CDR3 in amino acids: CASSPPLQAENIQYF. The CDR3 DNA, read in part, is TGTGCCAGCTCACCACCATTACAGGCCGAAAACATT.

In its sample, this clone was seen a few times. The CDR3 here is CASSRTSGFSYNEAFF. CDR3 DNA (partial): TGTGCCAGCAGCCGGACAAGCGGGTTCTCCTACAATGAG. This chain links TRBV7-3 with TRBJ1-1; weak D call: TRBD1 (5 bases). The read terminates 3 residues ahead of where the CDR3 ends, so the germline J gene completes it. Germline CDR1 reads SGHTA; CDR2 reads FQGTGA. This CDR3 contains 16 residues.

This clone was counted only a few times. The CDR3 end lies 3 residues beyond the end of the read and is filled in from the germline J gene. The chain combines TRBV7-9 with TRBJ2-7, with 11 nucleotides matching TRBD2. CDR1 and CDR2 (germline): SEHNR, FQNEAQ (reference sequence). The CDR3 sequence is 14 residues long. V gave up 9 bases and J gave up 4 bases; unmatched junction bases: 8. The CDR3 here is CASTTSGTRYEQYF. Incomplete CDR3 DNA: TGTGCCAGTACGACTAGCGGGACGAGGTACGAG.

This clone was recorded at least ten times. The CDR3 extends 3 residues past the end of the read, so its final part is completed from the germline J gene. The chain is built from TRBV11-2 and TRBJ1-1; the D gene is possibly TRBD1 (5 bases). The CDR3 extends over 15 amino acids. Germline CDR1 SGHAT, CDR2 FQNNGV. Trimming pared 5 bases from V and 3 bases from J, leaving 16 bases between. This chain's CDR3 is CASSATGPRHTEAFF. CDR3 bases read: TGTGCCAGCAGCGCAACAGGACCTAGGCACACTGAA.

The sample holds many counts of this clone. The read comes to an end 3 residues before the CDR3 does, leaving the germline J gene to fill in the end. The chain combines TRBV6-2 or TRBV6-3 with TRBJ2-3; D gene unclear. Germline values: CDR1 MNHEY, CDR2 SVGEGT. The CDR3 is 14 amino acids. V was shortened by 8 bases and J by 2 bases, with 14 bases between the two germline ends. Incomplete CDR3 DNA: TGTGCCAGCCGAAACCCTAGAAACACAGATACG. Translation: CASRNPRNTDT. The entire CDR3 protein is CASRNPRNTDTQYF.

This clone was detected many times. The CDR3 goes on 3 residues after the read ends, and that part is filled in from the germline J gene. The V gene is TRBV20-1, the J gene TRBJ1-1; TRBD1 aligns across 7 bases. This CDR3 is built from 14 residues. Germline trimming cut 5 bases from V and 0 bases from J; bases unmatched to any gene: 6. The germline gives CDR1 DFQATT, CDR2 SNEGSKA (reference sequence). Partial CDR3 DNA: TGCAGTGCTGTCCGGGACAGCTTGAACACTGAA. This codes for CSAVRDSLNTE. The CDR3 as a whole reads CSAVRDSLNTEAFF.

The sample holds a few counts of this clone. The DNA ends 3 residues before the CDR3 does, and the rest of the CDR3 is filled in from the germline J gene. V usage is TRBV18 and J usage is TRBJ1-2; D is uncertain. Germline values: CDR1 KGHSH, CDR2 LQKENI. This CDR3 has 12 residues. CDR3 loop: CASSPGLDTYTF. Partial CDR3 DNA: TGTGCCAGCTCACCAGGACTGGATACC.

This clone occurred many times. Read sequence stops 3 residues before the CDR3 end, and the germline J gene provides the missing end. The chain recombines TRBV20-1 with TRBJ2-2; tentative D call: TRBD2 (6 bases). The CDR3 is 13 residues long. Germline CDR1 DFQATT, CDR2 SNEGSKA (reference sequence). V was cut by 6 bases and J by 7 bases, with 15 bases left in between. The CDR3 DNA, read in part, is TGCAGTGCCAGGAGGGCCGTGGGCGGGGAG. It specifies CSARRAVGGE. The entire CDR3 protein is CSARRAVGGELFF.

This clone has a count of ten or more. The read ends 3 residues before the CDR3 terminus; that terminus is restored from the germline J gene. The chain is built from TRBV20-1 and TRBJ2-2; D gene unclear. Germline lookup yields CDR1 DFQATT and CDR2 SNEGSKA (reference sequence). CDR3 size: 15 residues. CDR3: CSARAASLGNEKLFF. CDR3 DNA, as far as it was read: TGCAGTGCTAGGGCCGCCAGCCTAGGCAATGAAAAG.

This clone was seen at least ten times. The read halts 3 residues ahead of the CDR3 end, with the missing end drawn from the germline J gene. The chain carries TRBV30 and TRBJ2-3, with 7 bases identical to TRBD2. The CDR3 runs to 13 residues. Trimming took 4 bases from V and 1 from J; bases not matched to a gene: 2. Germline assignment: CDR1 GTSNPN and CDR2 SVGIG (reference sequence). The CDR3 region is CAWTSGRTDTQYF. The sequenced CDR3 bases are TGTGCCTGGACTAGCGGACGCACAGATACG.

The table lists this clone with a few counts. The read ends 3 residues early relative to the CDR3; the germline J gene fills the gap. This sequence joins TRBV7-6 and TRBJ1-3, with D perhaps TRBD1 (6 bases). V lost 5 bases to trimming and J lost 2 bases, with 16 bases between them. The CDR3 sequence is 16 residues long. CDR1 is SGHVS, CDR2 FNYEAQ, per germline. CDR3 bases read: TGTGCCAGCAGCCACGATGGGGGGGCGGCTGGAAACACC. Translated: CASSHDGGAAGNT. In full, the CDR3 reads CASSHDGGAAGNTIYF.

In regard to this clone: The read terminates 3 residues ahead of where the CDR3 ends, so the germline J gene completes it. The chain is built from TRBV29-1 and TRBJ2-7; D remains ambiguous. V shed 4 bases and J shed 5 bases, with 15 bases lying between them. Per germline, CDR1 SQVTM and CDR2 ANQGSEA. The CDR3 is made up of 13 amino acids. The CDR3 bases that were read are TGCAGCGTTGTCAGTGTAGCCCAGAACGAG. It specifies CSVVSVAQNE. The full CDR3 reads CSVVSVAQNEQYF.

This clone was counted ten times or more. The read is 3 residues too short to cover the CDR3 end, so that end is filled in from the germline J gene. The rearrangement joins TRBV20-1 to TRBJ1-1; D might be TRBD1 (5 bases). The CDR3 spans 13 residues. The germline V gene has CDR1 DFQATT and CDR2 SNEGSKA (reference sequence). CDR3 DNA (partial): TGCAGTGCTAGAGGGGGCTTCATTCCGGAA. Amino acids: CSARGGFIPE. The CDR3 as a whole reads CSARGGFIPEAFF.